The entry below describes one T cell receptor beta chain. Its antigen is currently unknown. The sorted-subset replicate PCRs were given 150 to 250 ng DNA, which is tens of thousands of T cell genomes. Original data processing: Filtering differed since immunoSEQ provided only junctions, with no quality scores. Only in-frame clones appear in the TCRdb table, and some are missing; sequencing was by immunoSEQ multiplex PCR. D and trimming come from the DNA, and the V and J calls and clone size come from that table. The table includes approximately 590,000 clones, nearly 97% detected once. This sample was included in a study of shared clonotypes between healthy human individuals. Study-wide findings and caveats: It was the non-shared clonotypes that had lower generation probabilities than clonotypes shared by all four donors.

The naive CD8 population came from CD45RO-negative cells selected for CCR7, without terminally differentiated effector memory CD45RA+ cells. HIV-negative, healthy adults without recent acute infections or vaccinations were the donors. This CDR3 spans 19 amino acids. Trimming removed 6 bases from V and 6 bases from J; junction bases left unmatched: 21. In germline, CDR1 is SGHRS, CDR2 YFSETQ. Sequencing was done on a sample of naive CD8+ T cells sorted from blood. This chain connects TRBV5-1 to TRBJ2-7; 13 nucleotides agree with TRBD2. The sequence was obtained from a woman in her twenties or thirties in good health. This chain's CDR3 is CASTHTGLAGPIMVGEQYF. CDR3 nucleotide sequence: TGCGCCAGCACCCACACGGGACTAGCGGGACCTATCATGGTCGGCGAGCAGTACTTC.